The 17 T cell receptor beta chains given below trace back to one sample, sequenced in a study of blood T cell repertoires in COVID-19. TCRdb keeps only in-frame clones here, not all; method: immunoSEQ multiplex PCR. Found here are 220,000 or so clones, approximately 88% of them singletons; the top ten hold less than 7.5%. The sequenced material came from peripheral blood. The receptors originated from a man in his 60s who had recovered from COVID-19.

The chain employs TRBV27 and TRBJ1-4; TRBD1 agrees at 7 bases. This CDR3 comprises 15 residues. Germline loops: CDR1 MNHEY, CDR2 SMNVEV (reference sequence). Trimming at V came to 2 bases and at J to 4 bases, leaving 4 bases not matched to a gene. CDR3 DNA sequence: TGTGCCAGCAGTTTAACAGGGGCAGGTAATGAAAAACTGTTTTTT. Its translation: CASSLTGAGNEKLFF. The complete variable domain, with remaining parts taken from reference TRBV27 and TRBJ1-4, reads EAQVTQNPRYLITVTGKKLTVTCSQNMNHEYMSWYRQDPGLGLRQIYYSMNVEVTDKGDVPEGYKVSRKEKRNFPLILESPSPNQTSLYFCASSLTGAGNEKLFFGSGTQLSVL.

The gene calls are TRBV7-2 and TRBJ2-7, with 10 bases identical to TRBD2. V gave up 1 base and J gave up 2 bases; unmatched junction bases: 2. This CDR3 comprises 15 residues. The V gene's germline CDR1 is SGHTA and CDR2 FQGNSA. The CDR3 sequence: CASSLELAGAYEQYF. The DNA of the CDR3 is TGTGCCAGCAGCTTAGAGCTAGCGGGAGCCTACGAGCAGTACTTC.

This clone was recorded a few times. The chain links TRBV6-6 to TRBJ2-3; D remains ambiguous. The CDR3 has 13 residues. V gave up 5 bases and J gave up 0 bases, with 6 bases separating them. Germline V CDR1 and CDR2: MNHNY, SVGAGI (reference sequence). CDR3 region: CASSRLSTDTQYF. The CDR3 coding sequence is TGTGCCAGCAGTCGACTGAGCACAGATACGCAGTATTTT.

V is TRBV11-1 and J is TRBJ2-1, with D tentatively TRBD2 (6 bases). CDR3 length: 15 residues. The V and J ends lost 3 bases and 2 bases respectively, with 11 bases between them. From germline, CDR1 is SGHAT and CDR2 FQDESV (reference sequence). The CDR3 reads CASSFNGRTYNEQFF. Written as DNA, the CDR3 is TGTGCCAGCAGCTTTAACGGGAGAACCTACAATGAGCAGTTCTTC.

This chain joins TRBV5-4 and TRBJ2-7; 14 nucleotides line up with TRBD2. CDR1 is SGHNT and CDR2 is YYREEE in the germline V gene (reference sequence). The CDR3 has 14 residues. With 3 bases clipped from V and 7 bases from J, the junction kept 3 bases outside the gene matches. Here the CDR3 DNA reads TGTGCCAGCAGCTCGGGACTAGCGGGGGTAGAGCAGTACTTC. Amino acid sequence: CASSSGLAGVEQYF. Complete variable domain (other parts from reference TRBV5-4 and TRBJ2-7): ETGVTQSPTHLIKTRGQQVTLRCSSQSGHNTVSWYQQALGQGPQFIFQYYREEENGRGNFPPRFSGLQFPNYSSELNVNALELDDSALYLCASSSGLAGVEQYFGPGTRLTVT.

This clone was found a few times. The genes are TRBV7-2 and TRBJ1-1; D is unresolved. The CDR3 length is 13 residues. Germline CDR1 SGHTA, CDR2 FQGNSA. The ends were cut back, 5 bases at V and 8 bases at J, with 15 bases in the middle. The CDR3 coding sequence is TGTGCCAGCAGCCCGGGTCACCAAATCGAAGCTTTCTTT. It translates to CASSPGHQIEAFF. Full variable domain (outside the CDR3, taken from reference TRBV7-2 and TRBJ1-1): GAGVSQSPSNKVTEKGKDVELRCDPISGHTALYWYRQSLGQGLEFLIYFQGNSAPDKSGLPSDRFSAERTGGSVSTLTIQRTQQEDSAVYLCASSPGHQIEAFFGQGTRLTVV.

The V call is TRBV25-1, the J call TRBJ2-3; 11 positions agree with TRBD1. With 6 bases clipped from V and 7 bases from J, the junction kept 9 bases outside the gene matches. Per germline, CDR1 MGHDK and CDR2 SYGVNS. This CDR3 region has 15 residues. CDR3 sequence reads: CASSPLGQGANTQYF. The CDR3 DNA is TGTGCCAGCAGCCCTCTAGGACAGGGGGCGAATACGCAGTATTTT.

The V and J genes are TRBV28 and TRBJ2-1, with 10 bases identical to TRBD2. The CDR3 sequence is 15 residues long. CDR1 MDHEN and CDR2 SYDVKM come from the germline V gene. V was pared by 10 bases and J by 8 bases, with 14 bases of the junction left unmatched. CDR3 sequence reads: CAIRTASGRADEQFF. Written as DNA, the CDR3 is TGTGCCATCCGCACGGCTAGCGGGAGAGCAGATGAGCAGTTCTTC.

This chain connects TRBV30 to TRBJ1-6; D is undetermined. V was trimmed by 5 bases and J by 9 bases, leaving 23 bases between them. From germline, CDR1 is GTSNPN and CDR2 SVGIG (reference sequence). The CDR3 runs 16 residues. The CDR3 DNA sequence: TGTGCCTGGCACCAAAGCGGAGGATTCTTGGGTTCACCCCTCCACTTT. This encodes CAWHQSGGFLGSPLHF.

CDR3 nucleotides: TGTGCCAGCAGCCCCCGGACAGGGGCGGACTATGGCTACACCTTC. Its translation: CASSPRTGADYGYTF. The V and J genes are TRBV7-2 and TRBJ1-2, with 9 bases fitting TRBD1. The germline gives CDR1 SGHTA, CDR2 FQGNSA. V was pared by 5 bases and J by 3 bases, with 7 bases of the junction left unmatched. The CDR3 consists of 15 residues.

The chain employs TRBV5-1 and TRBJ2-3, with 8 bases matching TRBD2. The CDR3 has 14 amino acids. Per germline, CDR1 SGHRS and CDR2 YFSETQ. The ends lost 4 bases at V and 1 base at J; junction bases unmatched: 2. CDR3 nucleotide sequence: TGCGCCAGCAGCCTAGCGGGCCGCACAGATACGCAGTATTTT. It translates to CASSLAGRTDTQYF. The full variable domain, completed using reference TRBV5-1 and TRBJ2-3, is KAGVTQTPRYLIKTRGQQVTLSCSPISGHRSVSWYQQTPGQGLQFLFEYFSETQRNKGNFPGRFSGRQFSNSRSEMNVSTLELGDSALYLCASSLAGRTDTQYFGPGTRLTVL.

V gene TRBV6-5 combines with J gene TRBJ1-6; TRBD1 aligns across 12 bases. The CDR3 is 15 amino acids. Germline V gene lookup returns CDR1 MNHEY and CDR2 SVGAGI. The J segment lost 7 bases and the V segment lost 6 bases, leaving 4 bases of the junction unmatched. The CDR3 DNA reads TGTGCCAGCAGGGACGGGACAGGGGGCAATTCACCCCTCCACTTT. This codes for CASRDGTGGNSPLHF.

The chain recombines TRBV18 with TRBJ2-7; 11 bases agree with TRBD1. Germline CDR1 reads KGHSH; CDR2 reads LQKENI. The V gene end was trimmed by 5 bases and the J gene end by 7 bases; junction bases not matched to a gene: 7. The CDR3 has 14 amino acids. CDR3 in amino acids: CASSSGQGAREQYF. The CDR3 coding sequence is TGTGCCAGCTCATCCGGACAGGGGGCGCGGGAGCAGTACTTC.

The gene calls are TRBV19 and TRBJ2-2, with 10 positions matching TRBD1. Looked up from germline, CDR1 is LNHDA and CDR2 is SQIVND (reference sequence). Trimming cost V 5 bases and J 4 bases; bases outside gene matches: 4. The CDR3 covers 15 residues. This chain's CDR3 is CASSLRTGGTGELFF. DNA for the CDR3: TGTGCCAGTAGTCTGCGGACAGGGGGCACCGGGGAGCTGTTTTTT.

Many counts were recorded for this clone. This chain links TRBV18 with TRBJ1-1; 8 nucleotides match TRBD1. CDR3 length: 18 residues. CDR1 is KGHSH and CDR2 is LQKENI in the germline V gene. The ends lost 5 bases at V and 1 base at J; junction bases unmatched: 15. The CDR3 is CASSTNTNLRGQNTEAFF. The CDR3 DNA follows: TGTGCCAGCTCAACGAATACCAACCTCAGGGGGCAGAACACTGAAGCTTTCTTT.

V and J are TRBV25-1 and TRBJ1-3, with D possibly TRBD1 on 5 matching bases. The V end was cut by 2 bases, the J end by 3 bases, with 11 bases between. The CDR3 length is 15 residues. Germline V lookup: CDR1 MGHDK, CDR2 SYGVNS. The DNA of the CDR3 is TGTGCCAGCAGTGAACCCGGGACTTATGGAAACACCATATATTTT. The encoded protein is CASSEPGTYGNTIYF.

The V gene is TRBV28, the J gene TRBJ2-6, with 9 bases lining up with TRBD1. CDR1 and CDR2 from the germline V gene are MDHEN and SYDVKM. The CDR3 has 17 residues. V lost 8 bases to trimming and J lost 0 bases; unmatched junction nucleotides: 8. CDR3 nucleotide sequence: TGTGCCAGCTGGGACAGGGATCTGGACTCTGGGGCCAACGTCCTGACTTTC. Translation: CASWDRDLDSGANVLTF.